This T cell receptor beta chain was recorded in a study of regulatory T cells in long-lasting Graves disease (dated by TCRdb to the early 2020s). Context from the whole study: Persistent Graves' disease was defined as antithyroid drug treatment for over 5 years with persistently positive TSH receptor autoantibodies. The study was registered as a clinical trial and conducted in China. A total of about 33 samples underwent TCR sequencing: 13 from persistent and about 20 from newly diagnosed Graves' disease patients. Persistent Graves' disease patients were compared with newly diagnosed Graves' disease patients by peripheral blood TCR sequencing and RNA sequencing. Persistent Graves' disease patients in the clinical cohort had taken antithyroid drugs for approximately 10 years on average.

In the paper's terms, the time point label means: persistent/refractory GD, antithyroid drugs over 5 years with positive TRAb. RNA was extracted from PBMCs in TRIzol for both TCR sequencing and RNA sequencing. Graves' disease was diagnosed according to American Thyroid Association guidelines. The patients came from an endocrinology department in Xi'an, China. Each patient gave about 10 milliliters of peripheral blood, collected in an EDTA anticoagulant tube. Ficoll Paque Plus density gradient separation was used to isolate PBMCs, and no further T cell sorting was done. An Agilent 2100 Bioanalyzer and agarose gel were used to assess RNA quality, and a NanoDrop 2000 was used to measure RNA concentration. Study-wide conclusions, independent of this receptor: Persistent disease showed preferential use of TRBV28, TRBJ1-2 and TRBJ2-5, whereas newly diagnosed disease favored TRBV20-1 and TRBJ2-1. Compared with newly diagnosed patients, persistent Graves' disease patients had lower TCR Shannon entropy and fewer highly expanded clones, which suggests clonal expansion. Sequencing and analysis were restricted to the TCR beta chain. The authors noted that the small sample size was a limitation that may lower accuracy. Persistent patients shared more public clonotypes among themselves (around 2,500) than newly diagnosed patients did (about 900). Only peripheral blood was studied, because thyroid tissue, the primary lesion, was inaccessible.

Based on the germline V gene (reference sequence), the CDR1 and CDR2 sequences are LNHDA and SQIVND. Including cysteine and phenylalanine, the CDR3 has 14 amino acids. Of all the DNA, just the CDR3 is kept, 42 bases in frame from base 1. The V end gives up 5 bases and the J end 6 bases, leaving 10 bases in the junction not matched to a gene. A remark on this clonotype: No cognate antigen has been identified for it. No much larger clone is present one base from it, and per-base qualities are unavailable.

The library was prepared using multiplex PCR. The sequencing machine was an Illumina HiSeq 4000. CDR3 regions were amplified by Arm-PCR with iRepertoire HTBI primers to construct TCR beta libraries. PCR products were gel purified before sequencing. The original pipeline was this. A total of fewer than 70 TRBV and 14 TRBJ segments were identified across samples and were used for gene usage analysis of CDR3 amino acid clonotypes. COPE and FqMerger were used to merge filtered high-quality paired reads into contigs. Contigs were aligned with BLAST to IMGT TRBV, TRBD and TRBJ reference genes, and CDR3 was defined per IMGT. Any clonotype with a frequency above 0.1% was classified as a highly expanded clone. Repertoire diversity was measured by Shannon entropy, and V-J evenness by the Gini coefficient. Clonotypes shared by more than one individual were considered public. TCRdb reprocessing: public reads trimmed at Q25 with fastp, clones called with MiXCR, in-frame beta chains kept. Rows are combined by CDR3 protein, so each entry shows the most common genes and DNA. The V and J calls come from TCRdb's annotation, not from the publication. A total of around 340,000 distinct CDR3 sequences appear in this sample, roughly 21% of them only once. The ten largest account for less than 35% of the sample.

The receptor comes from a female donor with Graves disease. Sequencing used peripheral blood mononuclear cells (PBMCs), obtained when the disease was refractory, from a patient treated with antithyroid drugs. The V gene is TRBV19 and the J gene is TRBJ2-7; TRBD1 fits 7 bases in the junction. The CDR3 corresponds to CASSRTGDGREQYF. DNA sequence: TGTGCCAGTAGTCGAACAGGGGATGGGCGCGAGCAGTACTTC.